The subject of this entry is one T cell receptor beta chain. Antigen unknown. Other DNA sequences within the sample encode an identical CDR3. Produced via immunoSEQ multiplex PCR; TCRdb's table is partial and in-frame only. The sample contains roughly 130,000 clones, around 94% of which appear only once. The sample belongs to a study of T cell responses to AZD1222 COVID-19 vaccine. Germline CDR1 reads SGHNT; CDR2 reads YENEEA. The CDR3 has 13 amino acids. With 1 base removed from V and 0 bases from J, the gap between germline ends came to 3 bases. General study points: Baseline serostatus was positive in only six or seven AZD1222 recipients. Without day 14 samples, only post-peak T cell repertoires were studied. Donors were largely white British and mainly female; clonal diversity was possibly underestimated. Nearly half of spike-specific TCRs reportedly target unmutated variant regions.

The J gene is TRBJ1-1, the V gene TRBV11-3; D remains unclear. This TCR was sampled from an adult in good health. Source: peripheral blood, taken on day 0 of AZD1222 vaccination. This CDR3 is CASSLGLNTEAFF. The CDR3 region has the DNA TGTGCCAGCAGCTTAGGTTTGAACACTGAAGCTTTCTTT.